Below, 12 T cell receptor beta chains from the same sample are listed, as sequenced in a study of blood T cell repertoires in COVID-19. Repertoires were generated with immunoSEQ multiplex PCR, while TCRdb's copy carries only in-frame clones and drops some. Found here are around 140,000 clones, around 80% of them singletons; the top ten hold 2% to 2.5%. The material sequenced was PBMCs or T cells enriched from blood (not recorded which). The receptors here all came from a man aged 35 to 55 with acute COVID-19.

In this sample, this clone turned up a few times. The chain carries TRBV5-8 and TRBJ1-3; D not certain. Trimming stripped 5 bases from V and 1 base from J, with 4 bases between. Germline CDR1 and CDR2: SGHTS and YDEGEE. The CDR3 is 12 amino acids. CDR3 region: CASRESGNTIYF. The CDR3 bases are TGTGCCAGCAGAGAGTCTGGAAACACCATATATTTT.

This chain joins TRBV6-5 and TRBJ2-1; 9 nucleotides match TRBD2. V gave up 5 bases and J gave up 7 bases; unmatched junction bases: 9. In germline, CDR1 is MNHEY, CDR2 SVGAGI. The CDR3 contains 15 residues. CDR3 DNA sequence: TGTGCCAGCAGTCGGGGGGGTAGCGGGAGTAATGAGCAGTTCTTC. This gives the protein CASSRGGSGSNEQFF.

This clone was observed once. The V gene is TRBV10-3, the J gene TRBJ1-5; TRBD1 might be the D (5 bases). There are 14 residues in the CDR3. In germline, CDR1 is ENHRY, CDR2 SYGVKD. Deletions cut 4 bases from V and 7 bases from J, with 14 bases between. CDR3 nucleotides: TGTGCCATCAGTGTGGACATTATCGGGCAGCCCCAGCATTTT. Translating it yields CAISVDIIGQPQHF.

The chain is built from TRBV5-8 and TRBJ1-2; D is unclear. CDR3 length equals 10 residues. The germline V gene has CDR1 SGHTS and CDR2 YDEGEE. Deletions cut 1 base from V and 8 bases from J, with 3 bases between. The CDR3 spells CASSLTGYTF. The CDR3 nucleotides read TGTGCCAGCAGCTTGACAGGCTACACCTTC.

The chain recombines TRBV4-1 with TRBJ2-5; tentatively, D is TRBD2 (7 bases). Trimming pared 4 bases from V and 5 bases from J, leaving 17 bases between. Germline V gene sequence: CDR1 MGHRA, CDR2 YSYEKL. The CDR3 length is 15 residues. The CDR3 DNA follows: TGCGCCAGCAGCCGGGAAGACGGGGGGCTGGAGACCCAGTACTTC. Its translation is CASSREDGGLETQYF.

The table lists this clone with a count of one. The rearrangement links TRBV7-2 to TRBJ1-3; the match to TRBD1 covers 7 bases. Trimming cost V 1 base and J 4 bases; bases outside gene matches: 1. The CDR3 consists of 14 residues. Germline V CDR1 and CDR2: SGHTA, FQGNSA. In DNA, the CDR3 is TGTGCCAGCAGCTTAGGAGGGGGCGGAAACACCATATATTTT. This codes for CASSLGGGGNTIYF.

The chain uses TRBV27 and TRBJ2-5; D is undetermined. Trimming left V 0 bases short and J 5 bases short, with 13 bases between. The CDR3 runs to 15 residues. From germline, CDR1 is MNHEY and CDR2 SMNVEV (reference sequence). The CDR3 reads CASSLSRVHGETQYF. In nucleotides, the CDR3 is TGTGCCAGCAGTTTATCCCGGGTCCACGGGGAGACCCAGTACTTC.

Comment on this clone: The junction differs from germline at one of its ends, possibly a read error. V and J are TRBV15 and TRBJ2-1; 12 bases are shared with TRBD2. This CDR3 spans 17 amino acids. Per germline, CDR1 LNHNV and CDR2 YYDKDF (reference sequence). CDR3 protein: CAASRTSGIRSYNEQFF. As DNA, the CDR3 is TGTGCCGCCAGCCGGACTAGCGGGATTCGCTCCTACAATGAGCAGTTCTTC.

The J gene is TRBJ2-2, the V gene TRBV9; D remains ambiguous. CDR1 and CDR2 from the germline V gene are SGDLS and YYNGEE. The V end was cut by 0 bases, the J end by 7 bases, with 4 bases between. This CDR3 spans 12 amino acids. The chain's CDR3 is CASSVANGELFF. CDR3 sequence (DNA): TGTGCCAGCAGCGTAGCCAACGGGGAGCTGTTTTTT. Full variable domain (rest looked up from reference TRBV9 and TRBJ2-2): DSGVTQTPKHLITATGQRVTLRCSPRSGDLSVYWYQQSLDQGLQFLIQYYNGEERAKGNILERFSAQQFPDLHSELNLSSLELGDSALYFCASSVANGELFFGEGSRLTVL.

The V call is TRBV9, the J call TRBJ1-4; D call uncertain. V gave up 2 bases and J gave up 2 bases, with 7 bases separating them. The germline gives CDR1 SGDLS, CDR2 YYNGEE. This CDR3 has 14 amino acids. The CDR3 DNA is TGTGCCAGCAGCGTTGACGGGACTAATGAAAAACTGTTTTTT. Its protein product is CASSVDGTNEKLFF.

This sequence joins TRBV7-3 and TRBJ2-2; D is uncertain. V gave up 2 bases and J gave up 3 bases, with 10 bases separating them. CDR1 is SGHTA, CDR2 FQGTGA, per germline. The CDR3 runs to 15 residues. The CDR3 nucleotides read TGTGCCAGCAGCTTAGGGCCCAAAGACACCGGGGAGCTGTTTTTT. Protein product: CASSLGPKDTGELFF.

The rearrangement joins TRBV19 to TRBJ2-3; 9 bases fit TRBD2. Germline values: CDR1 LNHDA, CDR2 SQIVND (reference sequence). There are 17 residues in the CDR3. Losses at the gene ends were 5 bases for V and 3 bases for J; bases not matched to a gene: 12. CDR3 sequence reads: CASSGGLLAGSTDTQYF. The CDR3 nucleotides read TGTGCCAGTAGTGGGGGGCTGCTAGCGGGAAGTACAGATACGCAGTATTTT.